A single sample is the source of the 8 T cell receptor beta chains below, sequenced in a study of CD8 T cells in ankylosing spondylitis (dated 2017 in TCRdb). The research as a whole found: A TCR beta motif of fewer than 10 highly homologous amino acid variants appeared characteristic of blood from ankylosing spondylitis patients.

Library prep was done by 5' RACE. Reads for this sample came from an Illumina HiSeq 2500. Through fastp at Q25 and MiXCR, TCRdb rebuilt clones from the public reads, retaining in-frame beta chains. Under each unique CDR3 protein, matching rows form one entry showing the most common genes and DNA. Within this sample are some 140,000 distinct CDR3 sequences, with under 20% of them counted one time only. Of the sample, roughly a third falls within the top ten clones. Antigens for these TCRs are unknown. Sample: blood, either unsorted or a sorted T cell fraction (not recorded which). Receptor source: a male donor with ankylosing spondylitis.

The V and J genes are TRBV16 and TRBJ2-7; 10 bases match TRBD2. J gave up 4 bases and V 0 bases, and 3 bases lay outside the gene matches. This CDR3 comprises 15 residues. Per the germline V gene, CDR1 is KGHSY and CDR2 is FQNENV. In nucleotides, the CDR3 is TGTGCCAGCAGCCAATCGGCTAGCGGGAGTTACGAGCAGTACTTC. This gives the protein CASSQSASGSYEQYF.

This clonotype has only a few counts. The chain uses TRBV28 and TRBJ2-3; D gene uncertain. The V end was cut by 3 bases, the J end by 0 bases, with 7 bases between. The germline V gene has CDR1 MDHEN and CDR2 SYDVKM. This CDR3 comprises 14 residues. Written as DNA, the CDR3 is TGTGCCAGCAGTTTTCGCGGCAGCACAGATACGCAGTATTTT. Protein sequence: CASSFRGSTDTQYF. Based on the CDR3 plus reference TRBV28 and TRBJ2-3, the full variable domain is DVKVTQSSRYLVKRTGEKVFLECVQDMDHENMFWYRQDPGLGLRLIYFSYDVKMKEKGDIPEGYSVSREKKERFSLILESASTNQTSMYLCASSFRGSTDTQYFGPGTRLTVL.

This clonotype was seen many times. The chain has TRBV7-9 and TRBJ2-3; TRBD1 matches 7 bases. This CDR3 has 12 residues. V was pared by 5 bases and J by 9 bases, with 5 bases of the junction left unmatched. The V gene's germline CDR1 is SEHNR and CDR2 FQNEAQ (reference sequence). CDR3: CASSRDSLTQYF. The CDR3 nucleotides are TGTGCCAGCAGCCGGGACAGCCTAACGCAGTATTTT.

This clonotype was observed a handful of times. The CDR3 region is CASSLTLYNEQFF. CDR3 nucleotide sequence: TGTGCCAGCAGCTTGACCCTATACAATGAGCAGTTCTTC. This sequence joins TRBV5-5 and TRBJ2-1; D unresolved. Germline CDR1 reads SGHKS; CDR2 reads YYEKEE (reference sequence). With 1 base removed from V and 4 bases from J, the gap between germline ends came to 6 bases. This CDR3 region has 13 residues. Supplemented by reference TRBV5-5 and TRBJ2-1, the full variable domain reads DAGVTQSPTHLIKTRGQQVTLRCSPISGHKSVSWYQQVLGQGPQFIFQYYEKEERGRGNFPDRFSARQFPNYSSELNVNALLLGDSALYLCASSLTLYNEQFFGPGTRLTVL.

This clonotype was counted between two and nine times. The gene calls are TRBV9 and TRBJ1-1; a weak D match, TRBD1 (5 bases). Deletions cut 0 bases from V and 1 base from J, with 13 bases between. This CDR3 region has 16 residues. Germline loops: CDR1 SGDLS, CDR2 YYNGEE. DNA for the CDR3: TGTGCCAGCAGCGTAGCTACGCAGGGCACGAACACTGAAGCTTTCTTT. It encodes CASSVATQGTNTEAFF.

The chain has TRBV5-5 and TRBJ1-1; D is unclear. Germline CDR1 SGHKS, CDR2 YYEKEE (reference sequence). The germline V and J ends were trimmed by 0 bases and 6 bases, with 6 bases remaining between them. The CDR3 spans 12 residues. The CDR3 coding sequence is TGTGCCAGCAGCTTGGGGGCAGCTGAAGCTTTCTTT. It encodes CASSLGAAEAFF.

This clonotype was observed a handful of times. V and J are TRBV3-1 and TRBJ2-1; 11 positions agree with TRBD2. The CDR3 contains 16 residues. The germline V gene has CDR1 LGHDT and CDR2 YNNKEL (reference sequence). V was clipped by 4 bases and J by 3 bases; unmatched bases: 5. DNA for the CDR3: TGTGCCAGCAGCCCTATAGCGGGAGGGAACTACAATGAGCAGTTCTTC. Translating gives CASSPIAGGNYNEQFF.

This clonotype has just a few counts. The CDR3 nucleotides are TGTGCCAGCAGCCAAGATGAAGCGGGGGAGTACCAAGAGACCCAGTACTTC. It yields the protein CASSQDEAGEYQETQYF. J is TRBJ2-5 and V is TRBV14; TRBD2 agrees at 8 bases. The CDR3 is 17 residues long. Trimming at V came to 0 bases and at J to 0 bases, leaving 6 bases not matched to a gene. CDR1 SGHDN and CDR2 FVKESK come from the germline V gene.